This record concerns one T cell receptor (beta chain) sequence. The antigen remains unidentified. The investigators reverse transcribed all of the isolated RNA, so they sequenced expressed TCRB transcripts. Measured with immunoSEQ multiplex PCR; TCRdb has only the in-frame clones, and not every one. The repertoire holds hundreds of thousands of clones, approximately 10% seen once, with approximately 0.05% in the top ten. The sample originates from a study of beta chain features in type 1 diabetes. Broader study findings: A pattern of fewer insertions and more deletions at VDJ junctions was seen in type 1 diabetes patients.

Germline V gene data show CDR1 as SQVTM and CDR2 as ANQGSEA. V lost 7 bases, J lost 1 base, and 15 bases lay in between. The CDR3 length is 14 residues. The sample taken for sequencing was naive CD4+ T cells from blood. This TCR derives from a woman between 18 and 29 years old in good health. This sequence joins TRBV29-1 and TRBJ2-3; the D gene is possibly TRBD1 (5 bases). CDR3 in DNA: TGCAGCGCCGCTAGACAGCTCCGCACAGATACGCAGTATTTT. Amino acid sequence: CSAARQLRTDTQYF.